These 15 T cell receptor beta chains share one sample of origin, sequenced in a study of human thymus T cells. TCRdb's copy holds only in-frame clones and misses some; the assay was immunoSEQ multiplex PCR. The sample yields about 50,000 clones, 95% seen once. Sequencing was done on a sample of blood. These receptors originate from a girl in the first two years of life with a congenital heart defect but otherwise immunologically healthy.

V usage is TRBV27 and J usage is TRBJ1-2; the D is unclear. Germline-derived CDR1 and CDR2 are MNHEY and SMNVEV (reference sequence). V lost 4 bases to trimming and J lost 1 base, with 7 bases between them. The length of the CDR3 is 13 residues. The CDR3 loop is CASSSYFNYGYTF. DNA for the CDR3: TGTGCCAGCAGTTCGTATTTTAACTATGGCTACACCTTC.

V and J are TRBV27 and TRBJ1-5; D uncertain. V gave up 2 bases and J gave up 5 bases, with 10 bases separating them. In germline, CDR1 is MNHEY, CDR2 SMNVEV (reference sequence). The CDR3 extends over 14 amino acids. CDR3 nucleotide sequence: TGTGCCAGCAGTTTAACGGTTCTCGATCAGCCCCAGCATTTT. Amino acids: CASSLTVLDQPQHF.

V is TRBV4-2 and J is TRBJ2-7; 9 bases are a match to TRBD2. The junction had 18 bases not matched to a gene; V was cut back by 4 bases and J by 2 bases. Germline V gives CDR1 LGHNA, CDR2 YNFKEQ. The CDR3 has 19 residues. The CDR3 sequence: CASSPNLAGSGRGAYEQYF. In DNA, the CDR3 is TGTGCCAGCAGCCCCAACCTAGCGGGATCGGGAAGGGGGGCCTACGAGCAGTACTTC.

The chain combines TRBV4-1 with TRBJ2-6; no clear D gene. The CDR3 has 17 amino acids. Trimming shortened V by 4 bases and J by 1 base, and 14 bases separated the two germline ends. Germline CDR1 MGHRA, CDR2 YSYEKL. This CDR3 is CASSRRAIKSGANVLTF. The CDR3 DNA follows: TGCGCCAGCAGCCGCAGAGCTATCAAGTCTGGGGCCAACGTCCTGACTTTC.

The chain combines TRBV7-9 with TRBJ2-1, with a possible D match to TRBD1 (6 bases). Germline lookup yields CDR1 SEHNR and CDR2 FQNEAQ (reference sequence). Trimming removed 1 base at V and 0 bases at J, with 13 bases between. The length of the CDR3 is 17 residues. The CDR3 coding sequence is TGTGCCAGCAGCTTAGGGGCCCAGGGGCGCTCCTACAATGAGCAGTTCTTC. It codes for CASSLGAQGRSYNEQFF.

V gene TRBV6-1 combines with J gene TRBJ1-2; the D is unclear. Trimming took 3 bases from V and 5 from J, leaving 13 bases between them. The germline gives CDR1 MNHNS, CDR2 SASEGT. The CDR3 covers 14 residues. The CDR3 is CASSDPDGKYGYTF. CDR3 nucleotide sequence: TGTGCCAGCAGTGATCCGGACGGAAAATATGGCTACACCTTC.

The V call is TRBV28, the J call TRBJ2-7; 9 nucleotides match TRBD2. CDR1 MDHEN and CDR2 SYDVKM come from the germline V gene. V was pared by 2 bases and J by 2 bases, with 13 bases of the junction left unmatched. CDR3 length: 18 amino acids. For the CDR3, the DNA is TGTGCCAGCAGTTTAGGCTTAAGGAAGGTAGCGGGAGCCTACGAGCAGTACTTC. It yields the protein CASSLGLRKVAGAYEQYF.

The CDR3 reads CASSESGVYNEQFF. The DNA for the CDR3 is TGTGCCAGCAGTGAAAGCGGGGTCTACAATGAGCAGTTCTTC. The V and J genes are TRBV6-1 and TRBJ2-1; 7 bases match TRBD2. V dropped 2 bases and J dropped 3; count of bases not matched to a gene: 1. CDR3 size: 14 residues. Germline V gene data show CDR1 as MNHNS and CDR2 as SASEGT.

The chain links TRBV2 to TRBJ2-7; 7 positions agree with TRBD2. This CDR3 has 15 residues. The V segment lost 6 bases and the J segment 2 bases; nucleotides outside the gene matches: 10. Per the germline V gene, CDR1 is SNHLY and CDR2 is FYNNEI. DNA of the CDR3: TGTGCCAGCAGCCGAGAAGGACTAGTAACCTACGAGCAGTACTTC. This gives the protein CASSREGLVTYEQYF. The full variable domain, in which reference TRBV2 and TRBJ2-7 provide the parts outside the CDR3, is EPEVTQTPSHQVTQMGQEVILRCVPISNHLYFYWYRQILGQKVEFLVSFYNNEISEKSEIFDDQFSVERPDGSNFTLKIRSTKLEDSAMYFCASSREGLVTYEQYFGPGTRLTVT.

V is TRBV13 and J is TRBJ2-7; a possible D gene is TRBD1 (6 bases). The germline gives CDR1 PRHDT, CDR2 FYEKMQ (reference sequence). The CDR3 runs 12 residues. Trimming removed 3 bases from V and 6 bases from J, with 9 bases in between. In DNA form, the CDR3 reads TGTGCCAGCAGCTTCACAGGGACCGAGCAGTACTTC. It encodes CASSFTGTEQYF.

The CDR3, as DNA: TGTGCCAGCAGACAGCGACAATCCTACGAGCAGTACTTC. Translation gives CASRQRQSYEQYF. The chain uses TRBV28 and TRBJ2-7; D gene unclear. In germline, CDR1 is MDHEN, CDR2 SYDVKM. Trimming left V 6 bases short and J 1 base short, with 10 bases between. CDR3 size: 13 residues.

This clone is a singleton in its sample. The chain uses TRBV2 and TRBJ1-5, with D possibly TRBD1 on 5 matching bases. Germline-derived CDR1 and CDR2 are SNHLY and FYNNEI. The CDR3 totals 15 residues. The V end was cut by 4 bases, the J end by 0 bases, with 10 bases between. The CDR3 reads CASSGVTDSNQPQHF. As DNA, the CDR3 is TGTGCCAGCAGTGGTGTGACAGATAGCAATCAGCCCCAGCATTTT. The variable domain in full, with the rest retrieved from reference TRBV2 and TRBJ1-5, is EPEVTQTPSHQVTQMGQEVILRCVPISNHLYFYWYRQILGQKVEFLVSFYNNEISEKSEIFDDQFSVERPDGSNFTLKIRSTKLEDSAMYFCASSGVTDSNQPQHFGDGTRLSIL.

This clone showed up just once. The V gene is TRBV2, the J gene TRBJ1-5, with TRBD1 matching 8 bases. The CDR3 extends over 14 amino acids. Germline V gene lookup returns CDR1 SNHLY and CDR2 FYNNEI. Losses at the gene ends were 6 bases for V and 10 bases for J; bases not matched to a gene: 11. The CDR3, as DNA: TGTGCCAGCAGCGGGACAGGCTATGACCCCCCCCAGCATTTT. This encodes CASSGTGYDPPQHF.

The count of this clone is one. The gene calls are TRBV18 and TRBJ2-1; no firm D call. The CDR3 contains 16 residues. V was trimmed by 1 base and J by 4 bases, leaving 14 bases between them. Germline loops: CDR1 KGHSH, CDR2 LQKENI. The CDR3 spells CASSPQGSPTYNEQFF. In nucleotides, the CDR3 is TGTGCCAGCTCACCACAAGGATCCCCGACTTACAATGAGCAGTTCTTC.

The CDR3, as DNA: TGTGCCAGCTCACCAACTAGCGGGACTATGCTAGGGACCCAGTACTTC. Translating it yields CASSPTSGTMLGTQYF. This chain joins TRBV18 and TRBJ2-5; 10 nucleotides line up with TRBD2. Per germline, CDR1 KGHSH and CDR2 LQKENI. The CDR3 length is 16 residues. Trimming at V came to 2 bases and at J to 7 bases, leaving 10 bases not matched to a gene.